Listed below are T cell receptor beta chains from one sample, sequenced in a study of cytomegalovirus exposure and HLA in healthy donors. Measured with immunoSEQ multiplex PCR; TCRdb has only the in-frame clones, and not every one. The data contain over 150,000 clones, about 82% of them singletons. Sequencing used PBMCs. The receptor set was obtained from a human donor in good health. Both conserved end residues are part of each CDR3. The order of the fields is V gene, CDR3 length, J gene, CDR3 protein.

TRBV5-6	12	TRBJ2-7	CASSLRGYEQYF
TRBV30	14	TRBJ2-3	CAWTGTSGPHTQYF
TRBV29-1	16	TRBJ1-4	CSVEDQGGATNEKLFF
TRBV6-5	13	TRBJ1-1	CAIRGAMNTEAFF
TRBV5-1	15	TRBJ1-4	CASSWGRDSNEKLFF
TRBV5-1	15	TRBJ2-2	CASSLGQGFTGELFF
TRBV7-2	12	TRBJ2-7	CASSLSRYEQYF
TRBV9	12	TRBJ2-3	CASSARGDTQYF
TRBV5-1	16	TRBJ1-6	CASSLGWDRANSPLHF
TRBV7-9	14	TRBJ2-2	CASRTRVDTGELFF
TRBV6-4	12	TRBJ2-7	CASSEHYMEQYF
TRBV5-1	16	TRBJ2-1	CASSGLGSGSYNEQFF
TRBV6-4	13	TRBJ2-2	CASSDEVTGELFF
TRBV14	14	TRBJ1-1	CASSRGQARTEAFF
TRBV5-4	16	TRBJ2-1	CASSLVASGGAGEQFF
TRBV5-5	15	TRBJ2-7	CASSPPGGGFFEQYF
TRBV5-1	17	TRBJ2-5	CASSFTRGQGKQETQYF
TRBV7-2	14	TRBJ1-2	CASSPDTGNYGYTF
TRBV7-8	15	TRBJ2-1	CASSLRRTRPNEQFF
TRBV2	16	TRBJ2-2	CALGGIRTKNTGELFF
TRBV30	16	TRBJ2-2	CAWRAGGSYGTGELFF
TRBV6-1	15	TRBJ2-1	CATTRTGGISNEQFF
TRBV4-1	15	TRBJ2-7	CASSQERASAYEQYF
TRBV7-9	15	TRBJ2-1	CASSLVGQGYNEQFF
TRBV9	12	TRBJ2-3	CASSVGTDTQYF
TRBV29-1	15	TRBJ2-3	CSVTGQGFVSDTQYF
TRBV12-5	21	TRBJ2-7	CASGLVPGTSGTRSKDYEQYF
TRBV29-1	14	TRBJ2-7	CSVRSGQGIYEQYF
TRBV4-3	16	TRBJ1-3	CASSHGQTGMGNTIYF
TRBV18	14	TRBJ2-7	CASSPGQGTYEQYF